The 17 T cell receptor beta chains listed next were all sequenced from one sample in a study of control samples from healthy donors and cancer patients. The repertoire was sequenced with immunoSEQ multiplex PCR; TCRdb's copy has only in-frame clones and lacks some. The sample lists 400,000 to 450,000 clones, roughly 90% seen once, with more than 6% in the top ten. The source material was PBMCs. The receptors shown here come from a man aged 40-49 years with head and neck cancer.

This chain links TRBV5-4 with TRBJ1-2; D unclear. Germline CDR1 SGHNT, CDR2 YYREEE (reference sequence). Trimming stripped 3 bases from V and 7 bases from J, with 19 bases between. CDR3 length: 15 amino acids. The CDR3 loop reads CASSSNREREGGYTF. CDR3 nucleotides: TGTGCCAGCAGCTCGAATCGGGAACGGGAGGGTGGCTACACCTTC. Looking up the rest from reference TRBV5-4 and TRBJ1-2 gives the full variable domain: ETGVTQSPTHLIKTRGQQVTLRCSSQSGHNTVSWYQQALGQGPQFIFQYYREEENGRGNFPPRFSGLQFPNYSSELNVNALELDDSALYLCASSSNREREGGYTFGSGTRLTVV.

In its sample, this clone was seen once. The rearrangement uses TRBV28 and TRBJ2-3, with 7 bases fitting TRBD1. The CDR3 covers 15 residues. Trimming removed 3 bases from V and 2 bases from J; junction bases left unmatched: 5. Germline CDR1 reads MDHEN; CDR2 reads SYDVKM. CDR3: CASSFTGQLTDTQYF. Written as DNA, the CDR3 is TGTGCCAGCAGTTTCACGGGACAGCTCACAGATACGCAGTATTTT.

CDR3 amino acids: CASSDRTNTGELFF. CDR3 nucleotide sequence: TGTGCCAGCTCAGACAGGACGAACACCGGGGAGCTGTTTTTT. The chain carries TRBV18 and TRBJ2-2; the D gene is possibly TRBD1 (6 bases). CDR1 and CDR2 (germline): KGHSH, LQKENI. The CDR3 extends over 14 amino acids. V lost 5 bases and J 0 bases, leaving 7 bases between the germline ends.

Details on this clone: The junction does not match germline at one end; this may be a read error. The J gene is TRBJ2-7, the V gene TRBV6-5, with 8 bases that match TRBD2. Germline-derived CDR1 and CDR2 are MNHEY and SVGAGI. The CDR3 contains 13 residues. CDR3 bases: TGCTCGGTACGGGAGGGCCTATCCTACGAGCAGTACTTC. Translating gives CSVREGLSYEQYF.

V and J are TRBV4-1 and TRBJ1-4; D unresolved. In germline, CDR1 is MGHRA, CDR2 YSYEKL. V was trimmed by 5 bases and J by 4 bases, leaving 14 bases between them. The CDR3 length is 15 residues. CDR3 DNA sequence: TGCGCCAGCAGCTCGGCGCCTGATTTTAATGAAAAACTGTTTTTT. This translates into CASSSAPDFNEKLFF.

The gene calls are TRBV19 and TRBJ2-1; D unclear. CDR3 length: 12 residues. Germline loops: CDR1 LNHDA, CDR2 SQIVND (reference sequence). V was cut by 2 bases and J by 10 bases, with 9 bases left in between. CDR3 loop: CASSIRDSEQFF. As DNA, the CDR3 is TGTGCCAGTAGTATAAGAGACTCCGAGCAGTTCTTC.

This chain joins TRBV4-3 and TRBJ1-3; no reliable D call. Germline lookup yields CDR1 LGHNA and CDR2 YSLEER. CDR3 length equals 16 residues. V shed 0 bases and J shed 0 bases, with 9 bases lying between them. Here the CDR3 reads CASSQDRGPSGNTIYF. The CDR3 nucleotides read TGCGCCAGCAGCCAAGATAGAGGACCCTCTGGAAACACCATATATTTT.

This clone was seen only once. CDR3 coding DNA: TGTGCCAGCAGCCCAATGGGGACTCTTTTTCTTGGCTACACCTTC. This codes for CASSPMGTLFLGYTF. The chain uses TRBV3-1 (or the pseudogene TRBV3-2) and TRBJ1-2; D perhaps matches TRBD1 (5 bases). The ends were cut back, 4 bases at V and 7 bases at J, with 19 bases in the middle. The CDR3 loop spans 15 amino acids. Germline loops: CDR1 LGHDT, CDR2 YNNKEL (reference sequence).

This chain connects TRBV6-5 to TRBJ2-1, with TRBD1 identical over 7 bases. The V gene's germline CDR1 is MNHEY and CDR2 SVGAGI. This CDR3 spans 16 amino acids. V shed 0 bases, J shed 2 bases, and the junction held 4 bases outside the gene matches. This chain's CDR3 is CASSYSGTATYNEQFF. The CDR3 bases are TGTGCCAGCAGTTACTCCGGGACAGCTACCTACAATGAGCAGTTCTTC.

This rearrangement joins TRBV29-1 to TRBJ2-2; D gene uncertain. From germline, CDR1 is SQVTM and CDR2 ANQGSEA. Trimming shortened V by 4 bases and J by 6 bases, and 15 bases separated the two germline ends. The CDR3 runs to 14 residues. In DNA, the CDR3 is TGCAGCGTTGGCCCTAACTCTCAGGCCGGGGAGCTGTTTTTT. Residues: CSVGPNSQAGELFF.

The V call is TRBV4-1, the J call TRBJ2-3, with TRBD2 matching 10 bases. Germline assignment: CDR1 MGHRA and CDR2 YSYEKL. J lost 4 bases, V lost 4 bases, and 5 bases had no gene match. CDR3 length: 15 residues. Here the CDR3 DNA reads TGCGCCAGCAGCCTGAGCGGGGGGGGTTCAGATACGCAGTATTTT. This translates into CASSLSGGGSDTQYF.

The chain employs TRBV4-3 and TRBJ1-6, with D unclear. CDR1 LGHNA and CDR2 YSLEER come from the germline V gene. The CDR3 spans 16 residues. V was clipped by 3 bases and J by 5 bases, with 14 bases between them. The CDR3 region has the DNA TGCGCCAGCAGCCAGGACCGTTCTCCTAATAATTCACCCCTCCACTTT. It is translated as CASSQDRSPNNSPLHF.

The chain links TRBV5-1 to TRBJ2-7; unclear D gene. CDR1 is SGHRS, CDR2 YFSETQ, per germline. Trimming removed 4 bases at V and 1 base at J, with 12 bases between. CDR3 length equals 14 residues. The CDR3 loop is CASSPVPGSYEQYF. In DNA form, the CDR3 reads TGCGCCAGCAGCCCAGTGCCCGGTTCCTACGAGCAGTACTTC.

This chain uses TRBV7-2 with TRBJ1-2; tentative D call: TRBD1 (5 bases). This CDR3 comprises 17 residues. Trimming took 5 bases from V and 10 from J, leaving 29 bases between them. The germline CDR1 and CDR2 sequences are SGHTA and FQGNSA. CDR3: CASSHPRAGPSNVAYTF. The CDR3 region has the DNA TGTGCCAGCAGCCATCCCAGGGCAGGACCTTCAAATGTGGCCTACACCTTC.

The chain couples TRBV28 to TRBJ1-3, with D possibly being TRBD1 (5 bases). V was shortened by 2 bases and J by 4 bases, with 21 bases between the two germline ends. CDR1 and CDR2 (germline): MDHEN, SYDVKM. The CDR3 loop spans 18 amino acids. CDR3 protein: CASSLEPGRGELGNTIYF. The DNA of the CDR3 is TGTGCCAGCAGTTTAGAACCGGGCCGGGGGGAGCTAGGAAACACCATATATTTT.

The V and J genes are TRBV4-2 and TRBJ1-4; D unclear. V lost 1 base to trimming and J lost 0 bases, with 6 bases between them. Germline CDR1 reads LGHNA; CDR2 reads YNFKEQ. The CDR3 contains 15 residues. The CDR3 nucleotides read TGTGCCAGCAGCCAAGTGGGTGCAACTAATGAAAAACTGTTTTTT. The encoded protein is CASSQVGATNEKLFF.

V gene TRBV25-1 combines with J gene TRBJ2-5; D is perhaps TRBD2 (5 bases). Germline V gives CDR1 MGHDK, CDR2 SYGVNS. There are 12 residues in the CDR3. V gave up 8 bases and J gave up 4 bases, with 11 bases separating them. CDR3 amino acids: CASGRRGETQYF. The CDR3 nucleotides read TGTGCCAGCGGAAGACGGGGAGAGACCCAGTACTTC.